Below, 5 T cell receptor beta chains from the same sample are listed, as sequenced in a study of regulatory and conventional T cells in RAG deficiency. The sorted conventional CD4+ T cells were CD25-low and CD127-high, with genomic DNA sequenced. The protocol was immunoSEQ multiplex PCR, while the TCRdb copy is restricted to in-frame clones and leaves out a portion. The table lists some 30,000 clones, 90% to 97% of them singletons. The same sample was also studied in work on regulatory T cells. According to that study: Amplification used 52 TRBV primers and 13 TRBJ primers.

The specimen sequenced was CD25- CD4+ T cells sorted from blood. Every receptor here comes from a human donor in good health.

CDR3 in amino acids: CASSLRPSGSQGTQYF. In DNA form, the CDR3 reads TGCGCCAGCAGCTTGAGGCCTAGCGGGAGCCAAGGTACGCAGTATTTT. This chain joins TRBV5-1 and TRBJ2-3; TRBD2 agrees at 10 bases. V shed 1 base and J 8 bases; nucleotides not matched to a gene: 10. The CDR3 contains 16 residues. The V gene's germline CDR1 is SGHRS and CDR2 YFSETQ.

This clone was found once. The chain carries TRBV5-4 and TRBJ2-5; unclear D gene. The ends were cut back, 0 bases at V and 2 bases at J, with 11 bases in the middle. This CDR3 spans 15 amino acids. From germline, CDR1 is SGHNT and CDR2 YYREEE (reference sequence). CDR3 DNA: TGTGCCAGCAGCTTGGTGGGCAGAAGACAAGAGACCCAGTACTTC. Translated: CASSLVGRRQETQYF.

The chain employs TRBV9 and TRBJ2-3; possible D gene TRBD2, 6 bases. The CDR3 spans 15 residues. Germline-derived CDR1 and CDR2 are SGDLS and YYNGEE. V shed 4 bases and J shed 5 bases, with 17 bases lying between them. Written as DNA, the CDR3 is TGTGCCAGCAGCTCCCCCGGGGGTGGACTAGATACGCAGTATTTT. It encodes CASSSPGGGLDTQYF.

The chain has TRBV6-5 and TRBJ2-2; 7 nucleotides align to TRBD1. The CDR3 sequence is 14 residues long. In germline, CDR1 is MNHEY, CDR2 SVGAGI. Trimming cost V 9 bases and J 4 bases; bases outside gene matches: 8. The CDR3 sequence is CASQPGQSTGELFF. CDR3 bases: TGTGCCAGTCAACCGGGACAGTCCACCGGGGAGCTGTTTTTT.

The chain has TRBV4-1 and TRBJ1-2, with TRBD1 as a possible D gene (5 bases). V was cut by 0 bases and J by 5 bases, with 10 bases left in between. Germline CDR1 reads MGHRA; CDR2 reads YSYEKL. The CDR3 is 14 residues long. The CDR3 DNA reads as TGCGCCAGCAGCCAAGATCGACAGACGTATGGCTACACCTTC. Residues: CASSQDRQTYGYTF.